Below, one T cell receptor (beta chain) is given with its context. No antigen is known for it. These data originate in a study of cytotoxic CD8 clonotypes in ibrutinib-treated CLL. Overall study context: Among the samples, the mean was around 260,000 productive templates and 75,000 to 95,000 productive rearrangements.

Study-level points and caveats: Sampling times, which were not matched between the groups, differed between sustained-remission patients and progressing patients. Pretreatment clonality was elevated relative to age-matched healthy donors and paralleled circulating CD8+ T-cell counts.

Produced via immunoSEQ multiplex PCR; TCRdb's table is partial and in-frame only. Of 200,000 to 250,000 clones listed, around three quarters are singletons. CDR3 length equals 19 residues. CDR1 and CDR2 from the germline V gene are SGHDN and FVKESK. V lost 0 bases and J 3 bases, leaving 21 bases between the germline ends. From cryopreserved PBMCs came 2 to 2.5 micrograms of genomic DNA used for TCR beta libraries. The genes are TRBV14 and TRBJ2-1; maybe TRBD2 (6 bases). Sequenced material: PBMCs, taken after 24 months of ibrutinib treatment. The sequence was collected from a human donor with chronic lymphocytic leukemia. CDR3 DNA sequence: TGTGCCAGCAGCCAAGAGGTTATAGTCGGCGGGGCTTACTACAATGAGCAGTTCTTC. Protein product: CASSQEVIVGGAYYNEQFF.